The 9 T cell receptor beta chains below were found in one sample sequenced in a study of blood T cell repertoires in COVID-19. Profiled with immunoSEQ multiplex PCR; TCRdb holds only in-frame clones, not every one. The repertoire holds approximately 250,000 clones, with 70% to 90% as singletons. The specimen sequenced was PBMCs or T cells enriched from blood (not recorded which). The receptors were gathered from a woman aged 40 to 50 with acute COVID-19.

Here the CDR3 reads CASSSPTGTGVINYGYTF. The CDR3 coding sequence is TGTGCCAGCAGCTCCCCTACCGGGACAGGGGTCATTAACTATGGCTACACCTTC. This chain uses TRBV7-9 with TRBJ1-2, with 10 bases matching TRBD1. Germline values: CDR1 SEHNR, CDR2 FQNEAQ (reference sequence). The V and J ends lost 4 bases and 1 base, in that order; junction bases with no gene match: 12. The CDR3 loop spans 18 amino acids.

This rearrangement joins TRBV2 to TRBJ2-7; TRBD2 might be the D (6 bases). V lost 7 bases and J lost 12, with 22 bases in between. Per germline, CDR1 SNHLY and CDR2 FYNNEI. The CDR3 spans 13 residues. This chain's CDR3 is CASILEGYGSAYF. DNA of the CDR3: TGTGCCAGCATATTGGAGGGCTACGGGTCCGCGTACTTC.

In this sample, this clone turned up once. The V gene is TRBV7-8, the J gene TRBJ2-7; 8 positions match TRBD1. CDR1 and CDR2 (germline): SGHVS, FQNEAQ. CDR3 length: 16 residues. V was pared by 5 bases and J by 0 bases, with 9 bases of the junction left unmatched. The DNA of the CDR3 is TGTGCCAGCAGCCCCGACCTGACAGGGGACTCCTACGAGCAGTACGTC. It encodes CASSPDLTGDSYEQYV.

V usage is TRBV7-9 and J usage is TRBJ2-7; TRBD1 is a possible D gene (6 bases). Germline V CDR1 and CDR2: SEHNR, FQNEAQ (reference sequence). This CDR3 has 12 amino acids. The V end lost 5 bases, the J end lost 6 bases, and 11 bases lay between the germline ends. The CDR3 loop reads CASSPGQSEQYF. In DNA, the CDR3 is TGTGCCAGCAGCCCCGGACAGAGCGAGCAGTACTTC.

The chain links TRBV3-1 (or the pseudogene TRBV3-2) to TRBJ2-7; no firm D call. Germline lookup yields CDR1 LGHDT and CDR2 YNNKEL (reference sequence). The CDR3 contains 14 residues. V lost 2 bases and J 4 bases, leaving 12 bases between the germline ends. The CDR3 is CASSQFGRTYEQYF. The CDR3 nucleotides read TGTGCCAGCAGCCAATTCGGTAGAACTTACGAGCAGTACTTC.

The count of this clone is one. The chain has TRBV6-2 or TRBV6-3 and TRBJ2-7; 8 bases fit TRBD1. There are 17 residues in the CDR3. The ends lost 4 bases at V and 1 base at J; junction bases unmatched: 12. Germline V lookup: CDR1 MNHEY, CDR2 SVGEGT. As DNA, the CDR3 is TGTGCCAGCAGTTGGCCGCGGGGACAGGTAATGTCCTACGAGCAGTACGTC. As protein: CASSWPRGQVMSYEQYV.

The chain links TRBV28 to TRBJ1-3; D not resolved. The CDR3 length is 15 residues. In germline, CDR1 is MDHEN, CDR2 SYDVKM. V lost 3 bases to trimming and J lost 4 bases, with 13 bases between them. This CDR3 reads CASSFGSGVGNTIYF. The CDR3 DNA follows: TGTGCCAGCAGTTTCGGGAGCGGTGTCGGAAACACCATATATTTT.

The genes are TRBV5-6 and TRBJ2-5, with TRBD2 matching 10 bases. The V segment lost 3 bases and the J segment 4 bases; nucleotides outside the gene matches: 9. The CDR3 runs to 16 residues. Germline values: CDR1 SGHDT, CDR2 YYEEEE. CDR3 DNA: TGTGCCAGCAGCTGGGCTAGCGGGAGAGGGGGAGAGACCCAGTACTTC. Residues: CASSWASGRGGETQYF.

The chain has TRBV5-1 and TRBJ1-5; a possible D gene is TRBD1 (6 bases). The germline V gene has CDR1 SGHRS and CDR2 YFSETQ. Trimming cost V 0 bases and J 6 bases, with 13 bases left between them. This CDR3 is built from 15 residues. CDR3 amino acids: CASSLGSGEGQPQHF. DNA for the CDR3: TGCGCCAGCAGCTTGGGGTCAGGGGAAGGTCAGCCCCAGCATTTT.